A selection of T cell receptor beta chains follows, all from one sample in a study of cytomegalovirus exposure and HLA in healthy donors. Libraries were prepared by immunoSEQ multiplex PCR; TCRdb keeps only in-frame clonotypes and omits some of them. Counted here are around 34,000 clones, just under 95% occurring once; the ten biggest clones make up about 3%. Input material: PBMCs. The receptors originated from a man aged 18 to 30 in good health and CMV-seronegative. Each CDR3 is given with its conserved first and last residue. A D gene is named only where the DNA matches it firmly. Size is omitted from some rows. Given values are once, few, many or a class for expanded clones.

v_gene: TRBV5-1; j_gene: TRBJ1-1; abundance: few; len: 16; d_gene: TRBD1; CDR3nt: TGCGCCAGCAGCCGTGGACAGGGGGCTAGGGGGACTGAAGCTTTCTTT; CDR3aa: CASSRGQGARGTEAFF
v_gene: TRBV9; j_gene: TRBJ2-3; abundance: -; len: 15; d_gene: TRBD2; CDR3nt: TGTGCCAGCAACCCGGGGGGGAGTGGGACAGATACGCAGTATTTT; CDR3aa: CASNPGGSGTDTQYF
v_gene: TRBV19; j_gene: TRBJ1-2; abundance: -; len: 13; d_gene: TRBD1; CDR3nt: TGTGCCAGTAGACAGGGGACGGACTATGGCTACACCTTC; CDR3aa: CASRQGTDYGYTF
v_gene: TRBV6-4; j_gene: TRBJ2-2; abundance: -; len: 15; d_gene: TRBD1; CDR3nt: TGTGCCAGCAGTGACGGGGCAGGGGGCACCGGGGAGCTGTTTTTT; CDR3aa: CASSDGAGGTGELFF
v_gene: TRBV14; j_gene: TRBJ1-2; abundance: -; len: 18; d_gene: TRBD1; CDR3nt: TGTGCCAGCAGCCTACGCCCGCGGGCGACAGGGGTGAACTATGGCTACACCTTC; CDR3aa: CASSLRPRATGVNYGYTF
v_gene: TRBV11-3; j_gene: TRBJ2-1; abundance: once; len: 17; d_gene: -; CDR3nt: TGTGCCAGCAGCTTAGATCGGTGGGGGCTCCCCTACAATGAGCAGTTCTTC; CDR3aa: CASSLDRWGLPYNEQFF
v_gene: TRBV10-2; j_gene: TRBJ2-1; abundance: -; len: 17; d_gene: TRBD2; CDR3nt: TGCGCCAGCAGTGAGTCGACTAGCGGGGGTAGTTTGAATGAGCAGTTCTTC; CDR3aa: CASSESTSGGSLNEQFF
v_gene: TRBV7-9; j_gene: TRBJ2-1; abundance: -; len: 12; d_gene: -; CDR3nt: TGTGCCAGCAGTTGGACAACCCTAGAGCAGTTCTTC; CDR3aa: CASSWTTLEQFF
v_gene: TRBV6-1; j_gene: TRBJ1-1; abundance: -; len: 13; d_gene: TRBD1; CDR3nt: TGTGCCAGCAGTGCTGACAGGGACACTGAAGCTTTCTTT; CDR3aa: CASSADRDTEAFF
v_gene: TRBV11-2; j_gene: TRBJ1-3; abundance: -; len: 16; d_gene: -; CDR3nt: TGTGCCAGCAGTACCCTAAGCCCCCAATCTGGAAACACCATATATTTT; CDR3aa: CASSTLSPQSGNTIYF
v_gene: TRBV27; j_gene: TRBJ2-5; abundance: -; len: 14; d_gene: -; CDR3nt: TGTGCCAGCAGTGGCAGCGGGCCTCAGGGGACCCAGTACTTC; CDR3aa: CASSGSGPQGTQYF
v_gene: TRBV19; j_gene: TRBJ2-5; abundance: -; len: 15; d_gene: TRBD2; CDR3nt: TGTGCCAGTAGCCTATCCGGGACTAGACAAGAGACCCAGTACTTC; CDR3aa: CASSLSGTRQETQYF
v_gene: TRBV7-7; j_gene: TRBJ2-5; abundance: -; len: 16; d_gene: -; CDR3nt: TGTGCTAGCAGCTCCCTATCATGGGAGCTCCAAGAGACCCAGTACTTC; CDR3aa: CASSSLSWELQETQYF
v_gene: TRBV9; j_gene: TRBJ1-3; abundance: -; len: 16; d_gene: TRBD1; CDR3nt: TGTGCCAGCAGCGGGGACCCGGACAGGACTGGAAACACCATATATTTT; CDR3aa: CASSGDPDRTGNTIYF
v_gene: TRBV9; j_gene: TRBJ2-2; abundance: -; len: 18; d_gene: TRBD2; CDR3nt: TGTGCCAGCAGCTCACCCCGGGCGGGGGGAGTGGGCACCGGGGAGCTGTTTTTT; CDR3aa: CASSSPRAGGVGTGELFF
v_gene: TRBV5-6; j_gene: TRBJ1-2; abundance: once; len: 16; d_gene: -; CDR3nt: TGTGCCAGCAGCTTGGGGGTCCAGGTTGGATCCTATGGCTACACCTTC; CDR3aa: CASSLGVQVGSYGYTF
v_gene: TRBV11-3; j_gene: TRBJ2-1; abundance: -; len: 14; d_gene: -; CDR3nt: TGTGCCAGCAGCTTAGGGCGGGGCTACAATGAGCAGTTCTTC; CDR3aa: CASSLGRGYNEQFF
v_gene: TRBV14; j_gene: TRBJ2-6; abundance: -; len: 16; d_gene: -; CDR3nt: TGTGCCAGCAGCCTAACGGCTAGCCCTGGGGCCAACGTCCTGACTTTC; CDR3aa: CASSLTASPGANVLTF
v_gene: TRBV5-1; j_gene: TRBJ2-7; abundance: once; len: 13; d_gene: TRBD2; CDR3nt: TGCGCCAGCAGCTCGGGAGGTCGATACGGGCAGTACTTC; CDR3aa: CASSSGGRYGQYF
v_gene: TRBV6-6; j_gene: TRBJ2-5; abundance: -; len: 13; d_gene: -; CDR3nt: TGTGCCAGCAGTTACTGGACAGAAGAGACCCAGTACTTC; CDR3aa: CASSYWTEETQYF
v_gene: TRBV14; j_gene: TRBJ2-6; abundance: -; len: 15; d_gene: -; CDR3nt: TGTGCCAGCAGCCAAGGTATCCCCGGGGCCAACGTCCTGACTTTC; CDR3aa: CASSQGIPGANVLTF
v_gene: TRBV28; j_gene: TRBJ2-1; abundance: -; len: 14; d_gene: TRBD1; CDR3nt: TGTGCCAGCAGTTCCGACAGGGTCTTAAATGAGCAGTTCTTC; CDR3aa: CASSSDRVLNEQFF
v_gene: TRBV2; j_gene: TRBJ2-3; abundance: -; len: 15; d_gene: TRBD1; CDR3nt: TGTGCCAGCAGTGACCGGGACAGGGGGACAGATACGCAGTATTTT; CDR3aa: CASSDRDRGTDTQYF
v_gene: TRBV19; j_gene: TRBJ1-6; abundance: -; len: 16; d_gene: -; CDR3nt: TGTGCCAGTAGTAGGCTCGTGGGGGGTAGGAATTCACCCCTCCACTTT; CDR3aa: CASSRLVGGRNSPLHF
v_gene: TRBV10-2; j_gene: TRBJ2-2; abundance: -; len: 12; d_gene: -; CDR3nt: TGCGCCAGCATAGCAAACACCGGGGAGCTGTTTTTT; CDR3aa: CASIANTGELFF
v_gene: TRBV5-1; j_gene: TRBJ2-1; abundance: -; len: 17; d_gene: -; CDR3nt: TGCGCCAGCAGCTTGGTTCCCCTTAGGAGCTCCTACAATGAGCAGTTCTTC; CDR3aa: CASSLVPLRSSYNEQFF
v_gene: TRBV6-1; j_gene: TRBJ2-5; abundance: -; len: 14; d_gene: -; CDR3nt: TGTGCCAGCAGTGAACCAGGGGCTGGAGAGACCCAGTACTTC; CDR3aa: CASSEPGAGETQYF
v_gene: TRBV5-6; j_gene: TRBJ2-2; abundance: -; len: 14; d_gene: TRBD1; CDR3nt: TGTGCCAGCAGCTTGGAGACAGGGTACGGGGAGCTGTTTTTT; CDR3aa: CASSLETGYGELFF
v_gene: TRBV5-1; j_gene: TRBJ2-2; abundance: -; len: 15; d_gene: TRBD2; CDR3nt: TGCGCCAGCAGGGCCGGGACTAGCGACACCGGGGAGCTGTTTTTT; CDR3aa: CASRAGTSDTGELFF
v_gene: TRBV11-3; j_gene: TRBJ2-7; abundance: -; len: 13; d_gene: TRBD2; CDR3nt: TGTGCCAGCAGCTTAGGACTAGCGGGAGGGCAGTACTTC; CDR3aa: CASSLGLAGGQYF
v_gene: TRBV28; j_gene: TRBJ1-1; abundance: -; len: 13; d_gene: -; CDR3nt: TGTGCCAGCCGACAGTTTATGAACACTGAAGCTTTCTTT; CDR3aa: CASRQFMNTEAFF